The entry below describes one T cell receptor beta chain. Its antigen is unidentified. CDR3 length equals 17 residues. The V gene's germline CDR1 is SEHNR and CDR2 FQNEAQ (reference sequence). Germline trimming cut 1 base from V and 0 bases from J; bases unmatched to any gene: 5. The entry originates in a study of post-analysis software for immune sequencing data. General study points: Roughly 5 TRBV segments occurring more often in patients than controls included TRBV5-6, TRBV5-1 and TRBV20-1.

Carried by the TCR beta cDNA libraries were unique molecular identifiers. TCRdb analysed the PCR reads with MiXCR anew, one entry per CDR3 protein. Among about 810,000 distinct CDR3 sequences listed, 53% were seen once. This rearrangement joins TRBV7-9 to TRBJ2-1; 8 bases match TRBD1. Sequenced: blood. This clonotype was obtained from a girl between 10 and 17 years old with multiple sclerosis. CDR3 sequence reads: CASSLVTGGNSYNEQFF. The CDR3 region has the DNA TGTGCCAGCAGCTTAGTTACAGGGGGGAACTCCTACAATGAGCAGTTCTTC.